These 15 T cell receptor beta chains were all obtained from the same sample, sequenced in a study of cytomegalovirus exposure and HLA in healthy donors. Primers for the PCR totalled 60 Vbeta and 13 Jbeta. Sequenced by immunoSEQ multiplex PCR; TCRdb stores in-frame clones only, minus some. The sample lists tens of thousands of clones, 70% occurring once. Sequenced material: PBMCs. All receptors come from a woman aged 45-60 years in good health and CMV-seropositive.

V is TRBV15 and J is TRBJ2-1, with TRBD2 identical over 15 bases. CDR3 length: 20 amino acids. Germline V gene data show CDR1 as LNHNV and CDR2 as YYDKDF (reference sequence). The ends lost 9 bases at V and 3 bases at J; junction bases unmatched: 18. The CDR3 spells CATLAGLGLAGGQNYNEQFF. The CDR3 DNA follows: TGTGCCACATTAGCGGGATTAGGACTAGCGGGAGGGCAGAACTACAATGAGCAGTTCTTC.

This sequence joins TRBV7-2 and TRBJ2-5; D is uncertain. The CDR3 has 14 residues. The germline V and J ends were trimmed by 1 base and 4 bases, with 10 bases remaining between them. Germline values: CDR1 SGHTA, CDR2 FQGNSA. DNA of the CDR3: TGTGCCAGCAGCTTAGGAGGCTTAGGAGAGACCCAGTACTTC. Amino acids: CASSLGGLGETQYF.

The chain uses TRBV28 and TRBJ2-5, with TRBD2 matching 12 bases. CDR1 MDHEN and CDR2 SYDVKM come from the germline V gene. Losses at the gene ends were 3 bases for V and 2 bases for J; bases not matched to a gene: 4. The CDR3 loop spans 16 amino acids. The CDR3 here is CASSLGLAGGQETQYF. The DNA of the CDR3 is TGTGCCAGCAGTTTGGGCCTAGCGGGAGGGCAAGAGACCCAGTACTTC.

V and J are TRBV5-1 and TRBJ1-6; the D is unclear. The V end lost 6 bases, the J end lost 8 bases, and 12 bases lay between the germline ends. CDR1 SGHRS and CDR2 YFSETQ come from the germline V gene. The CDR3 has 13 residues. CDR3 loop: CASNQYQDSPLHF. The CDR3 DNA is TGCGCCAGCAACCAATATCAGGATTCACCCCTCCACTTT.

The V gene is TRBV11-2, the J gene TRBJ1-6; D is unresolved. The CDR3 sequence is 16 residues long. Deletions cut 2 bases from V and 9 bases from J, with 17 bases between. Germline V CDR1 and CDR2: SGHAT, FQNNGV. CDR3 sequence (DNA): TGTGCCAGCAGCTTACGGCCCTTTGGAGGCGGTTCACCCCTCCACTTT. Translated: CASSLRPFGGGSPLHF.

This clone was seen a single time. This rearrangement joins TRBV19 to TRBJ2-1, with 9 bases fitting TRBD2. The CDR3 has 16 amino acids. CDR1 and CDR2 (germline): LNHDA, SQIVND (reference sequence). V was pared by 6 bases and J by 0 bases, with 6 bases of the junction left unmatched. The chain's CDR3 is CASSLAGTSSYNEQFF. Here the CDR3 DNA reads TGTGCCAGTAGCCTAGCGGGAACTAGCTCCTACAATGAGCAGTTCTTC.

The chain uses TRBV19 and TRBJ2-7; TRBD2 matches at 8 bases. Trimming removed 1 base from V and 6 bases from J; junction bases left unmatched: 5. The CDR3 loop spans 14 amino acids. Per germline, CDR1 LNHDA and CDR2 SQIVND (reference sequence). The CDR3 region has the DNA TGTGCCAGTAGTATAGTGGGCGGGAGGTCCGAGCAGTACTTC. This sequence encodes CASSIVGGRSEQYF.

This clone showed up just once. This chain uses TRBV11-3 with TRBJ2-1, with a weak D call TRBD2 (5 bases). Germline V gene sequence: CDR1 SGHNT, CDR2 YENEEA. The CDR3 spans 12 residues. Trimming pared 4 bases from V and 9 bases from J, leaving 10 bases between. The CDR3 DNA follows: TGTGCCAGCAGCTCAAAAGGGAGTGAGCAGTTCTTC. Encoded protein: CASSSKGSEQFF.

The rearrangement links TRBV5-1 to TRBJ1-1, with a tentative D call TRBD1 (5 bases). This CDR3 contains 16 residues. Germline CDR1 is SGHRS and CDR2 is YFSETQ. V was clipped by 0 bases and J by 0 bases, with 12 bases between them. The CDR3 DNA reads as TGCGCCAGCAGCTTGGGAATTGACAGACTGAACACTGAAGCTTTCTTT. Its translation is CASSLGIDRLNTEAFF.

The chain couples TRBV6-5 to TRBJ2-1, with TRBD2 as a possible D gene (6 bases). Deletions cut 0 bases from V and 5 bases from J, with 11 bases between. CDR1 is MNHEY and CDR2 is SVGAGI in the germline V gene. The CDR3 has 15 amino acids. The CDR3 bases are TGTGCCAGCAGTTACTCGGGCGGGGCCAACAATGAGCAGTTCTTC. Translated: CASSYSGGANNEQFF.

This clone was picked up one time. In DNA form, the CDR3 reads TGTGCCAGCTCACCGGGACAGGGTAATCAGCCCCAGCATTTT. Its protein is CASSPGQGNQPQHF. This sequence joins TRBV18 and TRBJ1-5, with 9 bases lining up with TRBD1. This CDR3 contains 14 residues. Trimming took 3 bases from V and 4 from J; bases not matched to a gene: 1. Germline values: CDR1 KGHSH, CDR2 LQKENI. Variable domain in full (rest from reference TRBV18 and TRBJ1-5): NAGVMQNPRHLVRRRGQEARLRCSPMKGHSHVYWYRQLPEEGLKFMVYLQKENIIDESGMPKERFSAEFPKEGPSILRIQQVVRGDSAAYFCASSPGQGNQPQHFGDGTRLSIL.

The chain uses TRBV2 and TRBJ2-2; possibly TRBD2 for D (5 bases). CDR3 length equals 14 residues. Per the germline V gene, CDR1 is SNHLY and CDR2 is FYNNEI. V lost 7 bases and J 5 bases, leaving 14 bases between the germline ends. The chain's CDR3 is CASTGGYLTGELFF. CDR3 nucleotide sequence: TGTGCCAGCACCGGAGGCTACCTTACCGGGGAGCTGTTTTTT.

V gene TRBV7-9 combines with J gene TRBJ2-3; 10 bases are shared with TRBD2. The CDR3 has 17 residues. Trimming removed 6 bases from V and 1 base from J; junction bases left unmatched: 10. Germline V CDR1 and CDR2: SEHNR, FQNEAQ (reference sequence). The CDR3 DNA reads as TGTGCCAGCAGTAAAGGCCCTAGCGGGAGAGGCACAGATACGCAGTATTTT. It yields the protein CASSKGPSGRGTDTQYF.

Written as DNA, the CDR3 is TGTGCCAGCAGCGACTCGGGGGTGGGCAATCAGCCCCAGCATTTT. It encodes CASSDSGVGNQPQHF. The rearrangement joins TRBV11-2 to TRBJ1-5, with D tentatively TRBD1 (5 bases). CDR1 and CDR2 (germline): SGHAT, FQNNGV. The CDR3 has 15 residues. The V and J ends lost 5 bases and 2 bases respectively, with 13 bases between them.

The V call is TRBV29-1, the J call TRBJ2-5; TRBD1 matches 8 bases. Germline V gives CDR1 SQVTM, CDR2 ANQGSEA. The ends lost 6 bases at V and 3 bases at J; junction bases unmatched: 27. This CDR3 is 20 amino acids long. The CDR3 reads CSVDRGFLRAVDRRKETQYF. CDR3 DNA: TGCAGCGTCGACAGGGGATTCCTTCGCGCGGTGGATCGGCGGAAAGAGACCCAGTACTTC. The complete variable domain, with remaining parts taken from reference TRBV29-1 and TRBJ2-5, reads SAVISQKPSRDICQRGTSLTIQCQVDSQVTMMFWYRQQPGQSLTLIATANQGSEATYESGFVIDKFPISRPNLTFSTLTVSNMSPEDSSIYLCSVDRGFLRAVDRRKETQYFGPGTRLLVL.